The clone carrying this T cell receptor beta chain was found a few times. What it recognizes is unknown. This sample stems from a study of cytomegalovirus exposure and HLA in healthy donors. The PCR was carried out with 60 Vbeta primers and 13 Jbeta primers. This table comes from immunoSEQ multiplex PCR, and its TCRdb copy is limited to in-frame clones, with some not included. The table lists more than 100,000 clones, around 10% of them singletons. General observations from the study: Being productive about 87% or about 30% of the time was typical of most TCR beta V segments in an earlier analysis. Testing in vitro showed three CMV-associated chains specific for CMV antigens.

The sequenced material came from PBMCs. This clonotype was obtained from a woman aged 35 to 49 in good health and CMV-seropositive.

The CDR3 nucleotides are TGTGCCAGCAGCTTAAGTGCGGGGGGGCTTCGGGCCACAGATACGCAGTATTTT. Protein sequence: CASSLSAGGLRATDTQYF. The V gene is TRBV7-2, the J gene TRBJ2-3; TRBD2 aligns across 9 bases. V dropped 2 bases and J dropped 2; count of bases not matched to a gene: 11. Germline V CDR1 and CDR2: SGHTA, FQGNSA. This CDR3 is built from 18 residues.